Shown below are 18 T cell receptor beta chains from a single sample sequenced in a study of CD8 T cells in Susac syndrome. A quantity of about 0.45 to 1 ug RNA underwent reverse transcription using random hexamers. Using its own MiXCR run on the immunoSEQ multiplex PCR reads, TCRdb lists one record per CDR3 protein. The table has a few hundred thousand distinct CDR3 sequences, roughly 94% seen once. Sample: CD4+ T cells from PBMCs. The source of these receptors is a human donor with multiple sclerosis.

The chain couples TRBV11-2 to TRBJ2-3, with D perhaps given as TRBD1 or TRBD2 (5 bases each). Trimming removed 5 bases from V and 6 bases from J, with 18 bases in between. The germline V gene encodes CDR1 SGHAT and CDR2 FQNNGV. This CDR3 has 15 residues. CDR3 in DNA: TGTGCCAGCAGCCCACCTCCCCCCGGGGCGGATACGCAGTATTTT. Encoded protein: CASSPPPPGADTQYF.

V gene TRBV3-1 combines with J gene TRBJ1-6; D perhaps matches TRBD1 (5 bases). CDR1 and CDR2 (germline): LGHDT, YNNKEL (reference sequence). This CDR3 has 14 amino acids. V was trimmed by 0 bases and J by 10 bases, leaving 10 bases between them. CDR3 nucleotides: TGTGCCAGCAGCCAAGAGGGACGGATCTCACCCCTCCACTTT. Translation gives CASSQEGRISPLHF.

This rearrangement joins TRBV27 to TRBJ1-2; a weak D match, TRBD1 (6 bases). V lost 3 bases and J 3 bases, leaving 8 bases between the germline ends. CDR1 is MNHEY and CDR2 is SMNVEV in the germline V gene (reference sequence). The CDR3 is 13 residues long. The CDR3 protein is CASSLYRDYGYTF. The CDR3 DNA reads as TGTGCCAGCAGTTTGTACAGGGACTATGGCTACACCTTC.

The chain recombines TRBV20-1 with TRBJ2-1; D remains unclear. With 3 bases removed from V and 0 bases from J, the gap between germline ends came to 12 bases. The CDR3 loop spans 15 amino acids. CDR1 is DFQATT, CDR2 SNEGSKA, per germline (reference sequence). The CDR3 spells CSARAGTSSYNEQFF. CDR3 in DNA: TGCAGTGCTAGGGCAGGAACGAGCTCCTACAATGAGCAGTTCTTC.

This clonotype was seen a few times. This sequence joins TRBV30 and TRBJ2-5; D ambiguous. The CDR3 is 13 residues long. The germline V gene encodes CDR1 GTSNPN and CDR2 SVGIG (reference sequence). Trimming took 2 bases from V and 4 from J, leaving 11 bases between them. The CDR3 protein is CAWSPILGETQYF. The DNA for the CDR3 is TGTGCCTGGAGTCCAATCTTAGGAGAGACCCAGTACTTC.

J is TRBJ1-1 and V is TRBV12-3 or TRBV12-4, with a weak D call TRBD1 (5 bases). The germline V and J ends were trimmed by 7 bases and 2 bases, with 14 bases remaining between them. This CDR3 region has 14 residues. The CDR3 region has the DNA TGTGCCAGCACCTACCGGGGGGAAAACACTGAAGCTTTCTTT. Protein sequence: CASTYRGENTEAFF.

Here the CDR3 reads CASSLVPGSRGYTF. The CDR3 bases are TGTGCCAGCAGCTTGGTGCCGGGTTCCAGAGGCTACACCTTC. This chain links TRBV5-8 with TRBJ1-2; D gene unclear. Germline CDR1 SGHTS, CDR2 YDEGEE. V dropped 0 bases and J dropped 8 bases, with 14 bases sitting between them. The length of the CDR3 is 14 residues. The full variable domain, its missing parts supplied by reference TRBV5-8 and TRBJ1-2, is EAGVTQSPTHLIKTRGQQATLRCSPISGHTSVYWYQQALGLGLQFLLWYDEGEERNRGNFPPRFSGRQFPNYSSELNVNALELEDSALYLCASSLVPGSRGYTFGSGTRLTVV.

V usage is TRBV23-1 and J usage is TRBJ2-5; D might be TRBD1 or TRBD2, each matching 5 bases. TRBV23-1 is an ORF, and what it does is uncertain. The germline V and J ends were trimmed by 4 bases and 5 bases, with 20 bases remaining between them. The CDR3 sequence is 16 residues long. The CDR3 nucleotides are TGCGCCAGCAGTCCCCCCCCGGGACCCCTTTTCGAGACCCAGTACTTC. It encodes CASSPPPGPLFETQYF.

This clonotype turned up a few times. The J gene is TRBJ2-7, the V gene TRBV4-1, with D perhaps TRBD1 (6 bases). CDR1 is MGHRA and CDR2 is YSYEKL in the germline V gene. The germline V and J ends were trimmed by 0 bases and 2 bases, with 11 bases remaining between them. There are 15 residues in the CDR3. The CDR3 region is CASSQDQGITYEQYF. The CDR3 coding sequence is TGCGCCAGCAGCCAAGACCAGGGGATCACCTACGAGCAGTACTTC.

This clonotype turned up a few times. CDR3 protein: CASSLDTGRTGEQYF. In nucleotides, the CDR3 is TGCGCCAGCAGCTTGGATACAGGGAGAACGGGGGAGCAGTACTTC. The chain combines TRBV5-1 with TRBJ2-7; D may be TRBD1 (6 bases). V was trimmed by 0 bases and J by 7 bases, leaving 17 bases between them. The CDR3 runs 15 residues. Germline CDR1 reads SGHRS; CDR2 reads YFSETQ.

This chain connects TRBV18 to TRBJ1-2; D perhaps matches TRBD1 (5 bases). Germline CDR1 KGHSH, CDR2 LQKENI. V shed 0 bases and J shed 8 bases, with 10 bases lying between them. This CDR3 comprises 13 residues. CDR3 coding DNA: TGTGCCAGCTCACCACCACAGGCGGGCGGCTACACCTTC. Amino acid sequence: CASSPPQAGGYTF.

The chain carries TRBV14 and TRBJ1-1; no definite D call. Germline CDR1 is SGHDN and CDR2 is FVKESK. V was clipped by 5 bases and J by 2 bases, with 15 bases between them. CDR3 length equals 15 residues. CDR3 in amino acids: CASSVMPTPNTEAFF. In nucleotides, the CDR3 is TGTGCCAGCAGCGTTATGCCCACCCCAAACACTGAAGCTTTCTTT.

The V gene is TRBV4-2, the J gene TRBJ1-3; D is perhaps TRBD1 (6 bases). Germline CDR1 and CDR2: LGHNA and YNFKEQ. Trimming removed 4 bases from V and 2 bases from J, with 15 bases in between. The CDR3 runs to 16 residues. In DNA, the CDR3 is TGTGCCAGCAGCCCAAATGTCGGGGGCGCTGGAAACACCATATATTTT. Amino acid sequence: CASSPNVGGAGNTIYF.

The CDR3 sequence: CASTRSGGGLGTGELFF. DNA of the CDR3: TGTGCCAGCACGAGATCCGGTGGTGGTTTGGGAACCGGGGAGCTGTTTTTT. The chain recombines TRBV2 with TRBJ2-2; D gene ambiguous. Per germline, CDR1 SNHLY and CDR2 FYNNEI. This CDR3 is 17 amino acids long. The V end was cut by 7 bases, the J end by 5 bases, with 23 bases between.

The J gene is TRBJ2-1, the V gene TRBV11-2; TRBD2 aligns across 11 bases. This CDR3 region has 15 residues. CDR1 and CDR2 from the germline V gene are SGHAT and FQNNGV. The V and J ends lost 4 bases and 7 bases, in that order; junction bases with no gene match: 6. In DNA, the CDR3 is TGTGCCAGCAGCTCAACTAGCGGGAGTCTTAATGAGCAGTTCTTC. As protein: CASSSTSGSLNEQFF.

The V gene is TRBV14, the J gene TRBJ2-1, with D possibly called TRBD1 or TRBD2 (6 bases each). CDR3 length: 18 amino acids. V was clipped by 0 bases and J by 3 bases, with 18 bases between them. CDR1 SGHDN and CDR2 FVKESK come from the germline V gene. The chain's CDR3 is CASSQDLATGAFYNEQFF. DNA for the CDR3: TGTGCCAGCAGCCAAGATCTTGCTACGGGGGCCTTCTACAATGAGCAGTTCTTC.

V and J are TRBV5-1 and TRBJ2-5; 7 bases are shared with TRBD1. Germline trimming cut 4 bases from V and 5 bases from J; bases unmatched to any gene: 5. Germline V lookup: CDR1 SGHRS, CDR2 YFSETQ. CDR3 length: 13 amino acids. As DNA, the CDR3 is TGCGCCAGCAGCCGCCAGGGGGATGAGACCCAGTACTTC. This translates into CASSRQGDETQYF. The full variable domain, in which reference TRBV5-1 and TRBJ2-5 provide the parts outside the CDR3, is KAGVTQTPRYLIKTRGQQVTLSCSPISGHRSVSWYQQTPGQGLQFLFEYFSETQRNKGNFPGRFSGRQFSNSRSEMNVSTLELGDSALYLCASSRQGDETQYFGPGTRLLVL.

V gene TRBV6-2 or TRBV6-3 combines with J gene TRBJ1-6, with 8 bases fitting TRBD1. In germline, CDR1 is MNHEY, CDR2 SVGEGT. Losses at the gene ends were 6 bases for V and 6 bases for J; bases not matched to a gene: 7. This CDR3 has 15 residues. CDR3 in amino acids: CASRPTGVSNSPLHF. In DNA, the CDR3 is TGTGCCAGCAGGCCGACAGGGGTCTCTAATTCACCCCTCCACTTT.